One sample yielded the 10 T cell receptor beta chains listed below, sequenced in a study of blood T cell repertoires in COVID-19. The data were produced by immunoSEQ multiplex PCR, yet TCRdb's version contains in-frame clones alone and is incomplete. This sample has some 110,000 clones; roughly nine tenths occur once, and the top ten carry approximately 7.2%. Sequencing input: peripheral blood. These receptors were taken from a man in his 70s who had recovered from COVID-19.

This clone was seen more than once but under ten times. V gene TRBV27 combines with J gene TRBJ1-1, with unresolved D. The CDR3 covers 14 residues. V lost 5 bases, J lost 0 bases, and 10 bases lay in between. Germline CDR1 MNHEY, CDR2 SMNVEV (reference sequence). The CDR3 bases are TGTGCCAGCAGTGCCCGGGATATGAACACTGAAGCTTTCTTT. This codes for CASSARDMNTEAFF.

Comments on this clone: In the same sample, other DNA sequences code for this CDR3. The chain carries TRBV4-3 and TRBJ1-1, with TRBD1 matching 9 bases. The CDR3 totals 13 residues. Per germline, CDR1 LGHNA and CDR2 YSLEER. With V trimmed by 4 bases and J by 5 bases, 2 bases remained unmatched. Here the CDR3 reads CASSLDRGTEAFF. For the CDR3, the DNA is TGCGCCAGCAGCCTGGACAGGGGAACTGAAGCTTTCTTT.

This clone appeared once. For the CDR3, the DNA is TGTGCCAGCATGGGGAGCTCCTATAATTCACCCCTCCACTTT. This sequence encodes CASMGSSYNSPLHF. The V call is TRBV6-5, the J call TRBJ1-6; D gene unclear. The CDR3 has 14 residues. From germline, CDR1 is MNHEY and CDR2 SVGAGI. The ends were cut back, 7 bases at V and 0 bases at J, with 7 bases in the middle.

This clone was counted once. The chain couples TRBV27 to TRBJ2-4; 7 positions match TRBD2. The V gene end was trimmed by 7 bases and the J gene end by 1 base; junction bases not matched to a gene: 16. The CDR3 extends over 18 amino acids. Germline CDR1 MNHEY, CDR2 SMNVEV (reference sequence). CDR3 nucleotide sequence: TGTGCCAGCATCCTAATGGGGGGGTTTAGAGGGGCCAAAAACATTCAGTACTTC. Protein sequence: CASILMGGFRGAKNIQYF.

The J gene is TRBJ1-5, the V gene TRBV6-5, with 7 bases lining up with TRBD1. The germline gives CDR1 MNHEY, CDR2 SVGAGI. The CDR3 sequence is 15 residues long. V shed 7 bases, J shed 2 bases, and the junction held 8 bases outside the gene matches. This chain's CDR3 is CASTMDRQGNQPQHF. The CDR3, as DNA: TGTGCCAGCACCATGGACAGGCAGGGCAATCAGCCCCAGCATTTT.

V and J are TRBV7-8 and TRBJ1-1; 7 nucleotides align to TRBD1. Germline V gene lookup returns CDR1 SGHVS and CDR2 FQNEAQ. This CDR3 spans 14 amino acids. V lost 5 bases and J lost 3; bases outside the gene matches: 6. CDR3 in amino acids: CASSVQGLDTEAFF. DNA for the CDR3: TGTGCCAGCAGCGTACAGGGGTTAGACACTGAAGCTTTCTTT.

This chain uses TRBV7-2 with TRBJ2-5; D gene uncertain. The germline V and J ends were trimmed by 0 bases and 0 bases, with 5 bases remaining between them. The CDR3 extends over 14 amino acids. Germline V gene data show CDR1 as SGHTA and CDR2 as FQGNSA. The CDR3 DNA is TGTGCCAGCAGCTTAGCCCCGTACCAAGAGACCCAGTACTTC. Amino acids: CASSLAPYQETQYF.

DNA of the CDR3: TGTGCCAGCAGCGTAGGTGCAGAGAACACTGAAGCTTTCTTT. As protein: CASSVGAENTEAFF. V is TRBV9 and J is TRBJ1-1; no clear D. The CDR3 is 14 amino acids. Trimming removed 0 bases from V and 1 base from J, with 7 bases in between. CDR1 SGDLS and CDR2 YYNGEE come from the germline V gene.

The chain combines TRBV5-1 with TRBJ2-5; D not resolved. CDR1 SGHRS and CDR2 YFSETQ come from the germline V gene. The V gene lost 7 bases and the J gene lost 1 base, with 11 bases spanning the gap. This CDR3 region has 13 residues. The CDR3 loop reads CASGQSSQETQYF. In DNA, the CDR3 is TGCGCCAGCGGCCAGTCAAGCCAAGAGACCCAGTACTTC.

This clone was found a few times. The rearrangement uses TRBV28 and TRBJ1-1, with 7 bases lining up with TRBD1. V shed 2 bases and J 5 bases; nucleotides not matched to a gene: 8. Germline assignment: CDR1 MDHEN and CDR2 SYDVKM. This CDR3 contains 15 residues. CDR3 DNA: TGTGCCAGCAGTTTAGGTGGGACAGAGGGAACTGAAGCTTTCTTT. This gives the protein CASSLGGTEGTEAFF.